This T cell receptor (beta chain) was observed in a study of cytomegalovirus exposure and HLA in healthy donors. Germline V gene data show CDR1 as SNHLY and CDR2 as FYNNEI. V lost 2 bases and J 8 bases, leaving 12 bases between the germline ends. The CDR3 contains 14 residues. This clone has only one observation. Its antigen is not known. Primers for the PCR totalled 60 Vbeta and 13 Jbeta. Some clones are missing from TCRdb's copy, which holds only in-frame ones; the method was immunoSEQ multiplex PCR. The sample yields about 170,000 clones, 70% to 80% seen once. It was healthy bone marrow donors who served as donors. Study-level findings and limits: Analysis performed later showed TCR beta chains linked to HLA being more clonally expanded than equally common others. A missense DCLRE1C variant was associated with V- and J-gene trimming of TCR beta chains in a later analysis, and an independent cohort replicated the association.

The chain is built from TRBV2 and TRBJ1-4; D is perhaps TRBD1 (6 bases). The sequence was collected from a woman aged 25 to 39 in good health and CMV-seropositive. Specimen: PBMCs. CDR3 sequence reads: CASSEWDIQEKLFF. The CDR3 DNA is TGTGCCAGCAGTGAATGGGACATTCAAGAAAAACTGTTTTTT.